This T cell receptor beta chain is from a study of CD4 T cell repertoires in COVID-19 (dated by TCRdb to about 2021). Broadly, across the study: For cross-reactivity analysis, CFSE-low cells were expanded with IL-2 for less than twelve days and were then relabeled and restimulated with spike proteins from other coronaviruses. In COVID-19-recovered individuals, the study described naturally processed CD4+ T cell responses to SARS-CoV-2 spike and nucleoprotein and used TCR Vbeta sequencing to evaluate clonal composition. Subset-level TCR Vbeta repertoire analysis of SARS-CoV-2-reactive T cells was performed in a few recovered individuals. Beyond this particular receptor, the publication reports: Between about 6 and 28% of SARS-CoV-2 clonotypes were also detected in secondary cultures stimulated with SARS-CoV and/or HKU1 spike, a finding consistent with cross-reactivity. Several of the most expanded SARS-CoV-2-reactive clonotypes were present in two or all three memory subsets, which suggests intraclonal diversification.

V is reduced by 7 bases and J by 6 bases, leaving a spacing of 13 bases between them. From the cysteine up to the phenylalanine, the CDR3 has a length of 13 residues. CDR3 DNA only is kept here, 39 bases in frame from base 1. CDR1 and CDR2, per the germline V gene, are MDHEN and SYDVKM. The method behind the library was the immunoSEQ multiplex PCR assay. The original pipeline was this. Repertoire overlap between subsets was quantified using the Chao-Jaccard similarity index and counts of shared clonotypes. Imported from immuneACCESS, the table was reduced by TCRdb to in-frame sequences with V and J called. These copies leave out some clones; in studies compared against another copy, an unresolved V gene accounts for under half, and the cause of the remainder is not known. The DNA was the basis for D and trimming; V, J and clone size are from that table. The sample table records approximately 22,000 clones; around 86% of these occur just once. The ten largest clones add up to over 0.55% of the sample.

Uncultured memory T cell samples were sequenced directly after ex vivo isolation. From peripheral blood mononuclear cells, the researchers isolated CD4+ total memory, central memory, effector memory and circulating T follicular helper cells. As for this clone: Its antigen is currently not known. No quality values exist for individual bases; no much larger clone is one base distant.

The input for sequencing was central memory CD4+ T cells from blood, taken before the COVID-19 pandemic. This specimen's cell subset or site label, per the study, means: CD4+ T central memory cells. The rearranged chain carries TRBV28 and TRBJ1-5; confidence is insufficient to name the D gene. This receptor was taken from a human donor who had COVID-19. The CDR3 region has the sequence CASNYGTSQPQHF. At the DNA level, the sequence is TGTGCCAGCAATTATGGTACCAGTCAGCCCCAGCATTTT.